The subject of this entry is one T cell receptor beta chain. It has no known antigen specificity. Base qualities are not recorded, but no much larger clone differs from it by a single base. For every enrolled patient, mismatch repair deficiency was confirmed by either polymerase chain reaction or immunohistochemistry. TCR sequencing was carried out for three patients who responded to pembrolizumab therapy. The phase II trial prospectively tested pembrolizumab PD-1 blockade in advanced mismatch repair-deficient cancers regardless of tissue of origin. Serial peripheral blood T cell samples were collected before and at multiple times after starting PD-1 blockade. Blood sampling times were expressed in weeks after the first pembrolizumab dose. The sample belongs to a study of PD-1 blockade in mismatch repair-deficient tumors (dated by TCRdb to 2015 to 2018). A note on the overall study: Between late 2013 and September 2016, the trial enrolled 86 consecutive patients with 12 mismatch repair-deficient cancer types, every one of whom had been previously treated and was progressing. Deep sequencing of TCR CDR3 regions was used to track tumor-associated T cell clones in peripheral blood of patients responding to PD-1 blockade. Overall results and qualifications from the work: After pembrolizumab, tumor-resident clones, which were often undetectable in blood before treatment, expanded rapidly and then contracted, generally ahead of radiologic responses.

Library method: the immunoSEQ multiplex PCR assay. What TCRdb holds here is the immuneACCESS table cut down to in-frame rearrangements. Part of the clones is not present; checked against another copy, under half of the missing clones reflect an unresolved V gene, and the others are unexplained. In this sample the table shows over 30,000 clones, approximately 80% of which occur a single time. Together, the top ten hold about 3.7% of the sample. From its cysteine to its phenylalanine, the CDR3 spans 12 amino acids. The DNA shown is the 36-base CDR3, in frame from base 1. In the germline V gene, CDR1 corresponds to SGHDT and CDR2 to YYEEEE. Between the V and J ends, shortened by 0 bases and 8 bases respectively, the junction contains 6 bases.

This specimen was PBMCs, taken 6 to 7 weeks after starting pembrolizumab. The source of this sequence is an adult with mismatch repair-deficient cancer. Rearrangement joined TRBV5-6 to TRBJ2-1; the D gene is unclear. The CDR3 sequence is CASSLAGDEQFF. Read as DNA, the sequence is TGTGCCAGCAGCTTGGCCGGAGATGAGCAGTTCTTC.